The TCR beta chain under discussion was sequenced for a study of Tregs in tolerant kidney transplant recipients. In the case of this clone: Its antigen is still unknown.

Germline V gene lookup returns CDR1 SNHLY and CDR2 FYNNEI. The CDR3 runs to 16 residues. V shed 0 bases and J shed 1 base, with 9 bases lying between them. Clones were sequenced by immunoSEQ multiplex PCR, and TCRdb holds only the in-frame ones, with some missing. Of nearly 95,000 clones listed, 93% are singletons. Whole-study findings and limits: Changing PCR primers prevented nucleotide comparison between some patients' samples.

The source is a human donor who received a combined kidney and bone marrow transplant. V is TRBV2 and J is TRBJ2-2, with D perhaps matching TRBD2 (5 bases). The input for sequencing was CD4+ T cells from blood, taken before the transplant. Here the CDR3 DNA reads TGTGCCAGCAGTGAAGCGCTTGGAGGGAACACCGGGGAGCTGTTTTTT. As protein: CASSEALGGNTGELFF. The variable domain in full, completed from reference TRBV2 and TRBJ2-2, reads EPEVTQTPSHQVTQMGQEVILRCVPISNHLYFYWYRQILGQKVEFLVSFYNNEISEKSEIFDDQFSVERPDGSNFTLKIRSTKLEDSAMYFCASSEALGGNTGELFFGEGSRLTVL.